The clone carrying this T cell receptor beta chain was found many times. Its antigen is currently unknown. In patients chosen for sequencing, flow cytometry had shown CD8+CD57+ cell expansion. Severe acquired aplastic anemia was diagnosed in all patients. Receipt of therapy had not occurred in any patient by the time of blood sampling. The sample originates from a study of CD8+CD57+ T cells in acquired aplastic anemia. Study in general: Sorted CD4+ and CD8+ cells yielded about 2.9 ug of DNA on average. Study findings and constraints: Around 30 sequences, all CD8+ CDR3, were shared between patients and controls.

This CDR3 is 11 amino acids long. Per germline, CDR1 SEHNR and CDR2 FQNEAQ (reference sequence). Between the trimmed V and J ends, which lost 6 bases and 5 bases, there was a span of 8 bases. TCR beta VDJ and CDR3 profiles were obtained from a genomic DNA template. TCRdb re-derived calls from the reads in MiXCR, one entry per CDR3 protein. The table lists 250,000 to 300,000 distinct CDR3 sequences, 56% of them singletons. The sequence was collected from a human donor with aplastic anemia. Sequenced input: sorted CD4+, CD8+, or CD8+CD57+ T cells (not recorded which) from PBMCs. The V gene is TRBV7-9, the J gene TRBJ2-7; D is ambiguous. The CDR3 here is CASSFRDEQYF. The CDR3 bases are TGTGCCAGCAGTTTCCGCGACGAGCAGTACTTC.